This TCR beta chain was sequenced during a study of T cell repertoires in cytomegalovirus infection. Study in general: It was the public TCR beta signatures that indicated both CMV infection and matching HLA type. General study results and limits: Carriage of CMV together with the relevant HLA was identifiable through cumulative public TCR beta family frequency. HLA-C-restricted CMV-specific TCR beta clonotypes were dominant in the ex vivo response.

Each CDR3 protein is one row after TCRdb ran MiXCR on the reads. Among about 300,000 distinct CDR3 sequences listed, about a quarter were seen once. This clonotype came up a few times. Its target is unknown. This sequence was found in a human donor in good health (CMV status not recorded). Some clones in this sample may be carry-over from other donors' samples. Source material: PBMCs.

This CDR3 is CASSPTSGGDNEQFF. The CDR3 nucleotides read TGTGCCAGCTCACCGACTAGCGGGGGGGACAATGAGCAGTTCTTC. This chain connects TRBV18 to TRBJ2-1; 14 bases match TRBD2. This CDR3 comprises 15 residues. V gave up 3 bases and J gave up 5 bases; unmatched junction bases: 0. Germline-derived CDR1 and CDR2 are KGHSH and LQKENI. The variable domain in full, completed from reference TRBV18 and TRBJ2-1, reads NAGVMQNPRHLVRRRGQEARLRCSPMKGHSHVYWYRQLPEEGLKFMVYLQKENIIDESGMPKERFSAEFPKEGPSILRIQQVVRGDSAAYFCASSPTSGGDNEQFFGPGTRLTVL.